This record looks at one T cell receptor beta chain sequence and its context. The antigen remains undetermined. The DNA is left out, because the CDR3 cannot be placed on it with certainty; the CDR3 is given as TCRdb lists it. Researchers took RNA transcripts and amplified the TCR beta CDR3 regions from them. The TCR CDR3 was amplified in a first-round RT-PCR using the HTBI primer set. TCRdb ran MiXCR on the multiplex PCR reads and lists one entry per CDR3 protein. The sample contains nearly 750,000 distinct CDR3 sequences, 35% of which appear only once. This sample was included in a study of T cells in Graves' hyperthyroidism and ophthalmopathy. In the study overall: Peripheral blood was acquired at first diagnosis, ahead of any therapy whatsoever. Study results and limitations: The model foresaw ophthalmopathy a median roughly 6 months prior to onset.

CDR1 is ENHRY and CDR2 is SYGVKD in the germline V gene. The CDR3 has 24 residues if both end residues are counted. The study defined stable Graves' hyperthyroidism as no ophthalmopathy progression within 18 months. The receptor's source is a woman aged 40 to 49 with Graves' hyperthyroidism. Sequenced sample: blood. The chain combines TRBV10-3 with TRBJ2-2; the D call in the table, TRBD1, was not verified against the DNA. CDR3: CAIGTVGSGANVLTFGAGTGELFF.